Following are 32 T cell receptor beta chains from one sample sequenced in a study of regulatory T cells in long-lasting Graves disease. Time point in this sample: persistent/refractory GD, antithyroid drugs over 5 years with positive TRAb. Researchers made the TCR library from RNA that was extracted from PBMCs. Arm-PCR of CDR3 regions and iRepertoire HTBI primers were the basis on which TCR beta libraries were built. TCRdb recomputed calls from the multiplex PCR reads with MiXCR, one row per CDR3 protein. The sample comprises over 300,000 distinct CDR3 sequences, about 20% of which are singletons, and 25% to 35% rests with the top ten. The material sequenced was peripheral blood mononuclear cells (PBMCs), taken when the disease was refractory, from a patient treated with antithyroid drugs. The receptors were gathered from a female donor with Graves disease.

The chain employs TRBV11-2 and TRBJ2-5; TRBD1 aligns across 8 bases. Unmatched junction bases numbered 10, after V lost 5 bases and J lost 2 bases. Germline values: CDR1 SGHAT, CDR2 FQNNGV. The CDR3 contains 16 residues. CDR3 in amino acids: CASSPRTGLPQETQYF. The DNA for the CDR3 is TGTGCCAGCAGCCCCCGGACAGGGCTTCCTCAAGAGACCCAGTACTTC.

This clonotype was recorded a few times. The rearrangement joins TRBV3-1 to TRBJ1-6; D uncertain. Germline CDR1 is LGHDT and CDR2 is YNNKEL (reference sequence). Trimming stripped 0 bases from V and 7 bases from J, with 16 bases between. CDR3 length: 17 residues. For the CDR3, the DNA is TGTGCCAGCAGCCAAGAGATCCCAGGCCTCATGAATTCACCCCTCCACTTT. Encoded protein: CASSQEIPGLMNSPLHF.

On this clonotype itself: The CDR3 does not end in the conserved phenylalanine or tryptophan, so this is likely a read error. The V and J genes are TRBV30 and TRBJ1-1; D gene unclear. Germline CDR1 GTSNPN, CDR2 SVGIG (reference sequence). This CDR3 has 13 residues. Trimming removed 2 bases from V and 2 bases from J, with 9 bases in between. CDR3 sequence reads: CAWSLEYNTEAFS. DNA of the CDR3: TGTGCCTGGAGTCTCGAATACAACACTGAAGCTTTCTCT.

The chain employs TRBV20-1 and TRBJ2-7, with D tentatively TRBD1 or TRBD2 (5 bases each). Trimming left V 5 bases short and J 3 bases short, with 20 bases between. The CDR3 covers 15 residues. Germline V lookup: CDR1 DFQATT, CDR2 SNEGSKA (reference sequence). CDR3 protein: CSASPTLGRHYEQYF. The CDR3 region has the DNA TGCAGTGCTTCTCCTACCCTGGGACGGCACTACGAGCAGTACTTC.

This clonotype turned up a few times. The gene calls are TRBV5-1 and TRBJ1-1, with D possibly TRBD1 on 5 matching bases. CDR1 SGHRS and CDR2 YFSETQ come from the germline V gene. CDR3 length: 19 residues. V was trimmed by 0 bases and J by 1 base, leaving 22 bases between them. CDR3 protein: CASSLGQRGPQVWNTEAFF. The DNA of the CDR3 is TGCGCCAGCAGCTTGGGGCAGCGGGGCCCACAGGTCTGGAACACTGAAGCTTTCTTT.

This clonotype showed up many times. The chain carries TRBV29-1 and TRBJ1-1, with TRBD1 as a possible D gene (5 bases). The CDR3 runs 13 residues. Germline assignment: CDR1 SQVTM and CDR2 ANQGSEA. V lost 3 bases and J lost 4, with 12 bases in between. CDR3 region: CSVEGRQFTEAFF. As DNA, the CDR3 is TGCAGCGTTGAGGGAAGACAGTTCACTGAAGCTTTCTTT.

The chain links TRBV6-1 to TRBJ1-5; D remains ambiguous. V shed 5 bases and J shed 2 bases, with 13 bases lying between them. CDR3 length: 15 residues. From germline, CDR1 is MNHNS and CDR2 SASEGT. The CDR3 DNA sequence: TGTGCCAGCAGTAACTCGTTCCAAGGCAATCAGCCCCAGCATTTT. It encodes CASSNSFQGNQPQHF.

Many counts were recorded for this clonotype. The chain links TRBV30 to TRBJ2-5; tentatively, D is TRBD2 (6 bases). The CDR3 covers 15 residues. From germline, CDR1 is GTSNPN and CDR2 SVGIG (reference sequence). Trimming took 4 bases from V and 2 from J, leaving 17 bases between them. The CDR3 region has the DNA TGTGCCTGGATCCCGCCGTATGGAGGGCAAGAGACCCAGTACTTC. Translated: CAWIPPYGGQETQYF.

The chain has TRBV20-1 and TRBJ1-4, with D perhaps TRBD1 (5 bases). The CDR3 sequence is 15 residues long. Germline CDR1 DFQATT, CDR2 SNEGSKA (reference sequence). Trimming stripped 3 bases from V and 2 bases from J, with 13 bases between. CDR3 nucleotides: TGCAGTGCTAGGAGACAGTCCCTCACTAATGAAAAACTGTTTTTT. It codes for CSARRQSLTNEKLFF.

The chain uses TRBV5-1 and TRBJ2-1; maybe TRBD1 (5 bases). Germline assignment: CDR1 SGHRS and CDR2 YFSETQ. The CDR3 covers 14 residues. Between the trimmed V and J ends, which lost 3 bases and 5 bases, there was a span of 12 bases. The CDR3 region has the DNA TGCGCCAGCAGCTGGAGACAGAATAACAATGAGCAGTTCTTC. Its translation: CASSWRQNNNEQFF. The variable domain in full, completed from reference TRBV5-1 and TRBJ2-1, reads KAGVTQTPRYLIKTRGQQVTLSCSPISGHRSVSWYQQTPGQGLQFLFEYFSETQRNKGNFPGRFSGRQFSNSRSEMNVSTLELGDSALYLCASSWRQNNNEQFFGPGTRLTVL.

This clonotype was recorded many times. This rearrangement joins TRBV11-2 to TRBJ1-1; 8 bases line up with TRBD1. This CDR3 has 15 residues. Germline trimming cut 5 bases from V and 4 bases from J; bases unmatched to any gene: 9. Per germline, CDR1 SGHAT and CDR2 FQNNGV. CDR3 protein: CASSDRRGLGTEAFF. The CDR3 nucleotides read TGTGCCAGCAGCGACCGCAGGGGGCTAGGCACTGAAGCTTTCTTT.

The rearrangement uses TRBV7-3 and TRBJ2-7; 8 nucleotides match TRBD1. This CDR3 region has 18 residues. With V trimmed by 4 bases and J by 7 bases, 21 bases remained unmatched. Germline lookup yields CDR1 SGHTA and CDR2 FQGTGA. The DNA of the CDR3 is TGTGCCAGCAGCTCCTCCGCCTTGGACAGGGAGGTTACTCGGGAGCAGTACTTC. It yields the protein CASSSSALDREVTREQYF.

This clonotype has at least ten counts. The chain has TRBV12-3 or TRBV12-4 and TRBJ1-1; TRBD1 aligns across 7 bases. The CDR3 runs 14 residues. The V segment lost 7 bases and the J segment 2 bases; nucleotides outside the gene matches: 7. CDR3 coding DNA: TGTGCCAGCACCAATAGACAGGGCAACACTGAAGCTTTCTTT. Its protein product is CASTNRQGNTEAFF.

V usage is TRBV19 and J usage is TRBJ1-2; a possible D gene is TRBD1 (6 bases). The germline V gene has CDR1 LNHDA and CDR2 SQIVND (reference sequence). The CDR3 has 13 amino acids. V lost 3 bases and J 8 bases, leaving 13 bases between the germline ends. The CDR3 bases are TGTGCCAGTAGTATGGGCGGGGGCGTCGGCTACACCTTC. Residues: CASSMGGGVGYTF.

This clonotype was found a few times. The chain carries TRBV7-9 and TRBJ1-1; a weak D match, TRBD1 (6 bases). Trimming removed 4 bases from V and 11 bases from J, with 17 bases in between. Germline lookup yields CDR1 SEHNR and CDR2 FQNEAQ (reference sequence). The CDR3 has 13 amino acids. CDR3 residues: CASSSGMGDKAFF. For the CDR3, the DNA is TGTGCCAGCAGCTCGGGTATGGGGGACAAGGCTTTCTTT.

J is TRBJ2-1 and V is TRBV6-1; 7 bases match TRBD2. The CDR3 length is 15 residues. Germline V lookup: CDR1 MNHNS, CDR2 SASEGT. Unmatched junction bases numbered 15, after V lost 8 bases and J lost 8 bases. The chain's CDR3 is CASEKEWEGPYEQFF. The CDR3 DNA reads as TGTGCCAGCGAAAAGGAGTGGGAGGGCCCCTATGAGCAGTTCTTC.

The chain combines TRBV9 with TRBJ2-2; D gene uncertain. The V and J ends lost 2 bases and 7 bases respectively, with 9 bases between them. This CDR3 is built from 13 residues. From germline, CDR1 is SGDLS and CDR2 YYNGEE. CDR3 residues: CASSVEGYGELFF. DNA for the CDR3: TGTGCCAGCAGCGTTGAAGGCTACGGGGAGCTGTTTTTT.

V is TRBV24-1 and J is TRBJ1-1, with D possibly being TRBD1 (6 bases). Germline loops: CDR1 KGHDR, CDR2 SFDVKD. The V end was cut by 0 bases, the J end by 1 base, with 14 bases between. This CDR3 has 17 amino acids. CDR3 coding DNA: TGTGCCACCAGTGATTTGGACGTAGGGGGTACGAACACTGAAGCTTTCTTT. It specifies CATSDLDVGGTNTEAFF.

This clonotype was detected ten times or more. V is TRBV10-3 and J is TRBJ1-1, with a tentative D call TRBD1 (6 bases). The V gene's germline CDR1 is ENHRY and CDR2 SYGVKD. This CDR3 region has 14 residues. V was shortened by 7 bases and J by 1 base, with 13 bases between the two germline ends. CDR3 amino acids: CAINPDRGNTEAFF. In DNA form, the CDR3 reads TGTGCCATCAACCCGGACAGAGGGAACACTGAAGCTTTCTTT.

Regarding this clonotype: At one boundary the junction diverges from the germline segment, which might be a read error. V gene TRBV24-1 combines with J gene TRBJ1-2; 9 bases line up with TRBD1. In germline, CDR1 is KGHDR, CDR2 SFDVKD. The length of the CDR3 is 14 residues. The chain's CDR3 is CVTRGTGSDYGYTF. CDR3 DNA sequence: TGTGTCACCAGGGGGACAGGGAGTGATTATGGCTACACCTTC.

A remark on this clonotype: A far larger clone is only one base removed, so a read error is likely. The CDR3 DNA reads as TGTGCCAGGGGGACAGCTAATCAGCCCCAGCATTTT. Translated: CARGTANQPQHF. The chain joins TRBV3-2 to TRBJ1-5; the table gives TRBD1 as D, unverified against the DNA. TRBV3-2 is listed as a pseudogene. The CDR3 contains 12 residues.

This clonotype came up once. The DNA of the CDR3 is TGTGCCAGCAGACCGGGACTAGCGAGCTCCTACGAGCAGTACTTC. This translates into CASRPGLASSYEQYF. This chain connects TRBV28 to TRBJ2-7, with TRBD2 identical over 10 bases. The CDR3 has 15 residues. The ends lost 6 bases at V and 0 bases at J; junction bases unmatched: 5. CDR1 and CDR2 from the germline V gene are MDHEN and SYDVKM.

The CDR3 DNA is TGTGCCAGCAGCCCCTCGGCGGGACACCAGTACTTC. This translates into CASSPSAGHQYF. V gene TRBV3-1 combines with J gene TRBJ2-4; perhaps D is TRBD1 or TRBD2 (6 bases each). This CDR3 is 12 amino acids long. CDR1 LGHDT and CDR2 YNNKEL come from the germline V gene (reference sequence). V was cut by 4 bases and J by 13 bases, with 14 bases left in between.

This clonotype occurred many times. The V and J genes are TRBV27 and TRBJ2-7; unclear D gene. The CDR3 spans 14 residues. V dropped 4 bases and J dropped 0 bases, with 10 bases sitting between them. The germline V gene encodes CDR1 MNHEY and CDR2 SMNVEV (reference sequence). Here the CDR3 reads CASSSSPDSYEQYF. The CDR3 region has the DNA TGTGCCAGCAGTTCCTCACCGGACTCCTACGAGCAGTACTTC.

In its sample, this clonotype was seen many times. The gene calls are TRBV27 and TRBJ2-6, with unresolved D. Deletions cut 2 bases from V and 0 bases from J, with 5 bases between. The CDR3 sequence is 15 residues long. CDR1 is MNHEY, CDR2 SMNVEV, per germline (reference sequence). The CDR3 DNA reads TGTGCCAGCAGTTTACTCAGCTCTGGGGCCAACGTCCTGACTTTC. It is translated as CASSLLSSGANVLTF.

The chain joins TRBV2 to TRBJ2-7, with D possibly being TRBD1 (6 bases). Per the germline V gene, CDR1 is SNHLY and CDR2 is FYNNEI. The CDR3 loop spans 12 amino acids. V was clipped by 8 bases and J by 6 bases, with 14 bases between them. The CDR3 spells CASRGQFLEQYF. CDR3 coding DNA: TGTGCCAGCCGCGGACAGTTCCTCGAGCAGTACTTC.

This clonotype was seen at least ten times. V gene TRBV29-1 combines with J gene TRBJ1-2; 10 bases align to TRBD1. V shed 6 bases and J 7 bases; nucleotides not matched to a gene: 8. CDR3 size: 13 residues. Germline assignment: CDR1 SQVTM and CDR2 ANQGSEA. The CDR3 loop reads CSVDRQGAGGYTF. The CDR3 DNA reads TGCAGCGTCGATCGACAGGGGGCGGGTGGCTACACCTTC.

In this sample, this clonotype turned up many times. The chain carries TRBV28 and TRBJ1-4; 7 nucleotides line up with TRBD1. The CDR3 is made up of 15 amino acids. Germline-derived CDR1 and CDR2 are MDHEN and SYDVKM. Trimming cost V 5 bases and J 10 bases; bases outside gene matches: 13. CDR3 nucleotides: TGTGCCAGCAGTCTTACCCGGACAGGTCTAGGAAAACTGTTTTTT. Translating gives CASSLTRTGLGKLFF. The full variable domain, in which reference TRBV28 and TRBJ1-4 provide the parts outside the CDR3, is DVKVTQSSRYLVKRTGEKVFLECVQDMDHENMFWYRQDPGLGLRLIYFSYDVKMKEKGDIPEGYSVSREKKERFSLILESASTNQTSMYLCASSLTRTGLGKLFFGSGTQLSVL.

The chain employs TRBV29-1 and TRBJ1-4; 8 positions match TRBD1. The germline CDR1 and CDR2 sequences are SQVTM and ANQGSEA. J gave up 7 bases and V 3 bases, and 7 bases lay outside the gene matches. This CDR3 contains 14 residues. The CDR3 protein is CSVDGSGGSEKLFF. The CDR3 nucleotides read TGCAGCGTTGACGGTTCAGGGGGCAGTGAAAAACTGTTTTTT.

This clonotype turned up a few times. The V gene is TRBV7-2, the J gene TRBJ1-1; D is ambiguous. Germline V gene sequence: CDR1 SGHTA, CDR2 FQGNSA. V gave up 0 bases and J gave up 1 base, with 6 bases separating them. The CDR3 runs 14 residues. CDR3 sequence: CASSLAYGNTEAFF. CDR3 nucleotides: TGTGCCAGCAGCTTAGCTTACGGGAACACTGAAGCTTTCTTT.

This clonotype was recorded many times. The rearrangement joins TRBV7-9 to TRBJ2-5, with 7 bases matching TRBD1. V was clipped by 4 bases and J by 5 bases; unmatched bases: 10. There are 15 residues in the CDR3. CDR1 SEHNR and CDR2 FQNEAQ come from the germline V gene (reference sequence). The CDR3 is CASSSLGGLLETQYF. CDR3 DNA: TGTGCCAGCAGCTCACTAGGGGGCTTGTTGGAGACCCAGTACTTC.

This clonotype was counted between two and nine times. The CDR3, as DNA: TGTGCCAGCAGCTCACAAGATAACTATGGCTACACCTTC. It encodes CASSSQDNYGYTF. The rearrangement links TRBV5-6 to TRBJ1-2; D not resolved. The CDR3 covers 13 residues. Trimming shortened V by 3 bases and J by 1 base, and 7 bases separated the two germline ends. CDR1 SGHDT and CDR2 YYEEEE come from the germline V gene.